This T cell receptor (beta chain) was retrieved from a study of technical replicates of blood from several donors (TCRdb year 2017). Including cysteine and phenylalanine, the CDR3 has 12 amino acids. The read is trimmed to its CDR3 DNA, 36 bases read in frame from base 1. Taken from the germline V gene, the CDR1 and CDR2 loops are SGHRS and YFSETQ. The junction carries 8 bases between V and J, which are trimmed by 4 bases and 4 bases respectively. Points on this clone: Its antigen remains unidentified. No qualities accompany the bases; no much larger clone lies one base away.

The library was built by means of the immunoSEQ multiplex PCR assay. The table comes from immuneACCESS by way of TCRdb, which keeps in-frame sequences with V and J called. Part of the clones is missing from these tables; in studies checked, under half for an unresolved V gene and the rest for unknown reasons. This sample holds some 68,000 clones; just under 97% were observed only once. The top ten clonotypes cover about 0.22% of the sample. The V gene is TRBV5-1 and the J gene is TRBJ1-2; no D gene can be assigned with confidence. The material sequenced was T cells isolated from PBMCs. The clonotype originates from a human donor in good health. The CDR3 protein is CASSPGVYGYTF. The sequenced DNA: TGCGCCAGCAGCCCGGGAGTCTATGGCTACACCTTC.